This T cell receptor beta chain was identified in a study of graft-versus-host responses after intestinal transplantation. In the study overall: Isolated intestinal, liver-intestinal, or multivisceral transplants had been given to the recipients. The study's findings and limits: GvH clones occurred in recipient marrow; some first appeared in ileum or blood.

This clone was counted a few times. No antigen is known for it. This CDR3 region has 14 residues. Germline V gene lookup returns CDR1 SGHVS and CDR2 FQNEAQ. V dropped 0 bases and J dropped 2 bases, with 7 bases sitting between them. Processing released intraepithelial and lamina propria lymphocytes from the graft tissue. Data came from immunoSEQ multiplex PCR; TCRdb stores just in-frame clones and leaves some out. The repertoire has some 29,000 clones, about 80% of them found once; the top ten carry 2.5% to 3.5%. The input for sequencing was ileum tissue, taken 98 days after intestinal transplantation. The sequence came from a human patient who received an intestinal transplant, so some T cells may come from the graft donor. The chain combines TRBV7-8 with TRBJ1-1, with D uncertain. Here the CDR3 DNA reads TGTGCCAGCAGCTTAGCGGGCAGAAACACTGAAGCTTTCTTT. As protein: CASSLAGRNTEAFF.